The 8 T cell receptor beta chains below were found in one sample sequenced in a study of T cell repertoires in cytomegalovirus infection. TCRdb independently ran MiXCR on the reads; one entry per CDR3 protein. The table shows 740,000 or so distinct CDR3 sequences, with under 40% occurring only once. Sample: PBMCs. These receptors all come from a human donor in good health (CMV status not recorded). Some clones in this sample may be carry-over from other donors' samples.

This clonotype was observed a few times. J is TRBJ1-2 and V is TRBV2; D perhaps matches TRBD1 (5 bases). The CDR3 covers 16 residues. In germline, CDR1 is SNHLY, CDR2 FYNNEI. Trimming pared 2 bases from V and 0 bases from J, leaving 13 bases between. This CDR3 reads CASSEIGTAPNYGYTF. For the CDR3, the DNA is TGTGCCAGCAGTGAAATCGGGACTGCACCTAACTATGGCTACACCTTC.

This clonotype was detected a few times. CDR3 amino acids: CASKPSSGNTIYF. The CDR3 DNA follows: TGTGCCTCAAAACCCAGCTCTGGAAACACCATATATTTT. The chain combines TRBV27 with TRBJ1-3; D remains unclear. The CDR3 runs 13 residues. CDR1 MNHEY and CDR2 SMNVEV come from the germline V gene (reference sequence). With 11 bases removed from V and 0 bases from J, the gap between germline ends came to 11 bases.

The table lists this clonotype with many counts. The chain has TRBV7-8 and TRBJ2-7, with TRBD1 matching 7 bases. The CDR3 is 16 amino acids. V trimming: 4 bases; J trimming: 2 bases; junction bases outside the gene matches: 11. CDR1 and CDR2 from the germline V gene are SGHVS and FQNEAQ. CDR3 in DNA: TGTGCCAGCAGCTCGACAGGGCTCTCCGGGGCCTACGAGCAGTACTTC. Its translation: CASSSTGLSGAYEQYF.

The chain links TRBV6-4 to TRBJ2-3, with D possibly being TRBD1 (6 bases). The CDR3 has 13 residues. Germline CDR1 is MRHNA and CDR2 is SNTAGT. Trimming stripped 5 bases from V and 4 bases from J, with 10 bases between. CDR3 nucleotide sequence: TGTGCCAGCAGTTTGAAGGGGGCAGATACGCAGTATTTT. This translates into CASSLKGADTQYF.

This clonotype was observed a handful of times. This sequence joins TRBV11-2 and TRBJ2-3, with 7 bases identical to TRBD2. V shed 0 bases and J 1 base; nucleotides not matched to a gene: 4. Germline CDR1 is SGHAT and CDR2 is FQNNGV. The CDR3 runs to 16 residues. The CDR3 DNA sequence: TGTGCCAGCAGCTTAGATGGGGGGGGGGGCACAGATACGCAGTATTTT. This encodes CASSLDGGGGTDTQYF.

The chain links TRBV12-3 or TRBV12-4 to TRBJ2-7, with a weak D call TRBD2 (6 bases). Between the trimmed V and J ends, which lost 6 bases and 6 bases, there was a span of 18 bases. This CDR3 comprises 14 residues. The CDR3 coding sequence is TGTGCCAGCAGCCCCCTAGGGGAGGTATCCGAGCAGTACTTC. Translation: CASSPLGEVSEQYF.

In its sample, this clonotype was seen once. V gene TRBV11-1 combines with J gene TRBJ2-4, with a tentative D call TRBD2 (5 bases). This CDR3 has 14 amino acids. Germline lookup yields CDR1 SGHAT and CDR2 FQDESV (reference sequence). Trimming stripped 3 bases from V and 8 bases from J, with 14 bases between. This CDR3 is CASSFSGVGDIQYF. CDR3 DNA: TGTGCCAGCAGCTTTAGTGGGGTCGGGGACATTCAGTACTTC.

V is TRBV19 and J is TRBJ1-4, with TRBD1 identical over 7 bases. The CDR3 has 12 residues. Unmatched junction bases numbered 0, after V lost 6 bases and J lost 5 bases. Per the germline V gene, CDR1 is LNHDA and CDR2 is SQIVND (reference sequence). CDR3 loop: CASRTGNEKLFF. In DNA form, the CDR3 reads TGTGCCAGTAGGACAGGGAATGAAAAACTGTTTTTT.